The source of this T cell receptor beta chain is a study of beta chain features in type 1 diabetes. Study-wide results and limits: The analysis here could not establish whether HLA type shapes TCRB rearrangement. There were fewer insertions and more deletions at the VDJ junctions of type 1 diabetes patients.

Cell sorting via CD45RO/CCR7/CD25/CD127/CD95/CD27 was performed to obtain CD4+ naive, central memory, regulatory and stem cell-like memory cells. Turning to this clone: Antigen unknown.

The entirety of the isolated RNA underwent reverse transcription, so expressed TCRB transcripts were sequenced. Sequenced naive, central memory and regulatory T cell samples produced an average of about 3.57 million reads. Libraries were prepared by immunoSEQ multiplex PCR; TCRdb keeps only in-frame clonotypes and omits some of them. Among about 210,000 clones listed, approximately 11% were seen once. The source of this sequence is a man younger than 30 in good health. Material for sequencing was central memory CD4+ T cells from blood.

CDR3 nucleotide sequence: TGTGCCAGCAGCTTACGGCAGGGTTCGGACATTCAGTACTTC. Its translation is CASSLRQGSDIQYF. V is TRBV11-2 and J is TRBJ2-4; maybe TRBD1 (5 bases). V was pared by 2 bases and J by 8 bases, with 13 bases between. Germline CDR1 is SGHAT and CDR2 is FQNNGV. The CDR3 spans 14 residues.